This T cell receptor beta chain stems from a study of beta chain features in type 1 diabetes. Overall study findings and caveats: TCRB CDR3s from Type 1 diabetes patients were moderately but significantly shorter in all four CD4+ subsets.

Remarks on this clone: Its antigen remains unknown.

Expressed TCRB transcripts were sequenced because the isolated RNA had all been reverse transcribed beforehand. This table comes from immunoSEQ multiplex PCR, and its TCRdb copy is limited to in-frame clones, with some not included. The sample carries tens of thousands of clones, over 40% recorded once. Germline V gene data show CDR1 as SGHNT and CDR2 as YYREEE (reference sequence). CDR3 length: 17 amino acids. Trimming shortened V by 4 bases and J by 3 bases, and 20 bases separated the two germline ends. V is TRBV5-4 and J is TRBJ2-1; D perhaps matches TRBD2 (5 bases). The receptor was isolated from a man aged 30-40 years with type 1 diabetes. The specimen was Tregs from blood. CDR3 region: CASSPRVSGTIYNEQFF. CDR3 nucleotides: TGTGCCAGCAGCCCGAGGGTAAGCGGTACTATCTACAATGAGCAGTTCTTC.